The 29 T cell receptor beta chains below all came from one sample that was sequenced in a study of blood T cell repertoires in COVID-19. The method was immunoSEQ multiplex PCR; TCRdb's version includes in-frame clones alone and lacks a portion of them. The sample has approximately 150,000 clones, around nine tenths seen once; the top ten hold around 5%. Specimen: peripheral blood. The origin of the receptors is a human donor in a cohort sampled during active COVID-19.

The chain recombines TRBV3-1 (or the pseudogene TRBV3-2) with TRBJ2-7, with a weak D call TRBD2 (6 bases). The CDR3 sequence is 15 residues long. Germline assignment: CDR1 LGHDT and CDR2 YNNKEL (reference sequence). Trimming stripped 1 base from V and 0 bases from J, with 10 bases between. CDR3 nucleotides: TGTGCCAGCAGCCAAGCAATAGCGGCCTCCTACGAGCAGTACTTC. Its protein product is CASSQAIAASYEQYF.

This clone was recorded only once. V usage is TRBV7-2 and J usage is TRBJ2-1, with 9 bases aligning to TRBD1. Trimming removed 4 bases from V and 5 bases from J; junction bases left unmatched: 6. Per germline, CDR1 SGHTA and CDR2 FQGNSA. The CDR3 length is 15 residues. The CDR3 spells CASSSTGGINNEQFF. The CDR3 DNA follows: TGTGCCAGCAGCTCAACAGGGGGCATCAACAATGAGCAGTTCTTC.

This clone was observed a handful of times. This chain joins TRBV15 and TRBJ2-7; 10 bases are a match to TRBD2. Germline V gene lookup returns CDR1 LNHNV and CDR2 YYDKDF (reference sequence). The CDR3 consists of 15 residues. The junction had 3 bases not matched to a gene; V was cut back by 1 base and J by 3 bases. CDR3 sequence: CATSRAASGSYEQYF. The CDR3 bases are TGTGCCACCAGCAGAGCGGCTAGCGGGAGCTACGAGCAGTACTTC.

This clone was found a few times. The rearrangement joins TRBV4-1 to TRBJ1-2, with D uncertain. Germline V gene lookup returns CDR1 MGHRA and CDR2 YSYEKL. V shed 5 bases and J shed 5 bases, with 12 bases lying between them. This CDR3 is built from 13 residues. CDR3 amino acids: CASSSLQNYGYTF. The CDR3 DNA reads TGCGCCAGCAGCAGTTTGCAGAATTATGGCTACACCTTC.

The V call is TRBV5-4, the J call TRBJ1-2, with D possibly being TRBD1 (5 bases). CDR3 length: 16 amino acids. Trimming took off 0 bases at V and 5 bases at J, with 17 bases between the two ends. Germline CDR1 reads SGHNT; CDR2 reads YYREEE (reference sequence). CDR3 residues: CASSLGTGSESYGYTF. CDR3 nucleotide sequence: TGTGCCAGCAGCTTGGGTACAGGATCCGAGTCTTATGGCTACACCTTC. Together with reference TRBV5-4 and TRBJ1-2, the CDR3 gives the full variable domain: ETGVTQSPTHLIKTRGQQVTLRCSSQSGHNTVSWYQQALGQGPQFIFQYYREEENGRGNFPPRFSGLQFPNYSSELNVNALELDDSALYLCASSLGTGSESYGYTFGSGTRLTVV.

This chain uses TRBV5-1 with TRBJ1-2; the D gene is possibly TRBD1 (6 bases). The CDR3 totals 12 residues. The germline gives CDR1 SGHRS, CDR2 YFSETQ. V was trimmed by 0 bases and J by 12 bases, leaving 12 bases between them. CDR3 loop: CASSLGQGIHTF. CDR3 in DNA: TGCGCCAGCAGCTTGGGCCAGGGGATTCACACCTTC.

This chain links TRBV19 with TRBJ2-1; D remains ambiguous. Trimming took off 4 bases at V and 0 bases at J, with 7 bases between the two ends. This CDR3 has 14 residues. Germline CDR1 and CDR2: LNHDA and SQIVND (reference sequence). CDR3 nucleotides: TGTGCCAGTAGTACAGCGAGCTCCTACAATGAGCAGTTCTTC. Its protein is CASSTASSYNEQFF. The full variable domain, its missing parts supplied by reference TRBV19 and TRBJ2-1, is DGGITQSPKYLFRKEGQNVTLSCEQNLNHDAMYWYRQDPGQGLRLIYYSQIVNDFQKGDIAEGYSVSREKKESFPLTVTSAQKNPTAFYLCASSTASSYNEQFFGPGTRLTVL.

V usage is TRBV3-1 (or the pseudogene TRBV3-2) and J usage is TRBJ2-7; D unclear. V gave up 5 bases and J gave up 7 bases, with 15 bases separating them. The CDR3 is 13 amino acids. Germline V gives CDR1 LGHDT, CDR2 YNNKEL (reference sequence). CDR3 nucleotide sequence: TGTGCCAGCAGCGGGCACCGGCCAAGGGAGCAGTACTTC. Its protein is CASSGHRPREQYF.

This sequence joins TRBV11-3 and TRBJ2-5, with 7 positions matching TRBD2. The CDR3 runs to 15 residues. With 1 base clipped from V and 4 bases from J, the junction kept 6 bases outside the gene matches. Germline V gene sequence: CDR1 SGHNT, CDR2 YENEEA. The CDR3 DNA follows: TGTGCCAGCAGCTTAGCAGGACTAGTTCTAGAGACCCAGTACTTC. Translation gives CASSLAGLVLETQYF. Full variable domain (missing parts from reference TRBV11-3 and TRBJ2-5): EAGVVQSPRYKIIEKKQPVAFWCNPISGHNTLYWYLQNLGQGPELLIRYENEEAVDDSQLPKDRFSAERLKGVDSTLKIQPAELGDSAVYLCASSLAGLVLETQYFGPGTRLLVL.

This clone was recorded many times. The CDR3 is CASSESQGVGGYTF. DNA of the CDR3: TGTGCCAGCAGTGAATCCCAGGGGGTGGGTGGCTACACCTTC. J is TRBJ1-2 and V is TRBV6-1; TRBD1 agrees at 7 bases. Germline V gene lookup returns CDR1 MNHNS and CDR2 SASEGT. The V and J ends lost 2 bases and 7 bases, in that order; junction bases with no gene match: 7. The CDR3 extends over 14 amino acids.

J is TRBJ1-5 and V is TRBV25-1; 7 bases line up with TRBD1. CDR3 size: 15 residues. V shed 6 bases and J 0 bases; nucleotides not matched to a gene: 5. Germline-derived CDR1 and CDR2 are MGHDK and SYGVNS. In nucleotides, the CDR3 is TGTGCCAGCAGACGCACAGGGGTTAGCAATCAGCCCCAGCATTTT. Protein sequence: CASRRTGVSNQPQHF.

The genes are TRBV9 and TRBJ2-2, with TRBD2 matching over 13 bases. CDR3 length equals 19 residues. The germline CDR1 and CDR2 sequences are SGDLS and YYNGEE. With 2 bases clipped from V and 3 bases from J, the junction kept 10 bases outside the gene matches. This CDR3 reads CASSVRRTSGGEHTGELFF. CDR3 nucleotides: TGTGCCAGCAGCGTTAGGAGGACTAGCGGGGGAGAACACACCGGGGAGCTGTTTTTT.

The chain couples TRBV19 to TRBJ2-7, with D unresolved. Trimming stripped 5 bases from V and 4 bases from J, with 9 bases between. This CDR3 has 12 residues. Germline CDR1 reads LNHDA; CDR2 reads SQIVND (reference sequence). The CDR3 coding sequence is TGTGCCAGTAGTTTCAATCAGTACGAGCAGTACTTC. Residues: CASSFNQYEQYF.

The V call is TRBV28, the J call TRBJ1-4, with TRBD1 identical over 9 bases. CDR1 and CDR2 (germline): MDHEN, SYDVKM. V was pared by 3 bases and J by 0 bases, with 11 bases of the junction left unmatched. There are 19 residues in the CDR3. The CDR3 loop is CASSFPDRGVSTTNEKLFF. CDR3 nucleotides: TGTGCCAGCAGTTTCCCGGACAGGGGAGTTTCCACAACTAATGAAAAACTGTTTTTT.

The gene calls are TRBV7-2 and TRBJ1-4; tentative D call: TRBD1 (6 bases). V was trimmed by 5 bases and J by 8 bases, leaving 18 bases between them. This CDR3 comprises 15 residues. In germline, CDR1 is SGHTA, CDR2 FQGNSA. This chain's CDR3 is CASSQITGPDEKLFF. CDR3 in DNA: TGTGCCAGCAGCCAAATAACAGGGCCGGACGAAAAACTGTTTTTT.

This sequence joins TRBV4-1 and TRBJ2-5; no clear D. Germline CDR1 is MGHRA and CDR2 is YSYEKL. The CDR3 covers 13 residues. V shed 2 bases and J shed 1 base, with 5 bases lying between them. DNA of the CDR3: TGCGCCAGCAGCCAAATATTCCAAGAGACCCAGTACTTC. As protein: CASSQIFQETQYF.

The chain employs TRBV2 and TRBJ2-1, with D tentatively TRBD2 (6 bases). Trimming shortened V by 9 bases and J by 3 bases, and 18 bases separated the two germline ends. CDR3 length: 15 amino acids. Germline values: CDR1 SNHLY, CDR2 FYNNEI. The CDR3 nucleotides are TGTGCCAGTCAACCGAGTGCGGGATACTACAATGAGCAGTTCTTC. It specifies CASQPSAGYYNEQFF.

The V and J genes are TRBV30 and TRBJ1-4; D gene ambiguous. Trimming removed 4 bases at V and 7 bases at J, with 13 bases between. The V gene's germline CDR1 is GTSNPN and CDR2 SVGIG (reference sequence). The CDR3 has 13 amino acids. CDR3 nucleotides: TGTGCCTGGACCCGGGAATTTGGTGAAAAACTGTTTTTT. Its protein product is CAWTREFGEKLFF. The full variable domain, completed using reference TRBV30 and TRBJ1-4, is SQTIHQWPATLVQPVGSPLSLECTVEGTSNPNLYWYRQAAGRGLQLLFYSVGIGQISSEVPQNLSASRPQDRQFILSSKKLLLSDSGFYLCAWTREFGEKLFFGSGTQLSVL.

The chain combines TRBV19 with TRBJ2-3; D possibly corresponds to TRBD1 (6 bases). This CDR3 contains 19 residues. Germline CDR1 reads LNHDA; CDR2 reads SQIVND (reference sequence). Trimming stripped 1 base from V and 5 bases from J, with 25 bases between. The CDR3 sequence is CASSIAPPTGLFEEDTQYF. As DNA, the CDR3 is TGTGCCAGTAGTATAGCCCCCCCGACAGGCCTGTTTGAGGAAGATACGCAGTATTTT.

This clone was counted once. The V and J genes are TRBV4-3 and TRBJ2-7, with D maybe TRBD2 (5 bases). The germline gives CDR1 LGHNA, CDR2 YSLEER. Between the trimmed V and J ends, which lost 4 bases and 3 bases, there was a span of 10 bases. CDR3 size: 13 residues. The CDR3 coding sequence is TGCGCCAGCAGCCGAACACGGGGCTACGAGCAGTACTTC. Translated: CASSRTRGYEQYF.

This chain joins TRBV18 and TRBJ1-2; D remains ambiguous. The CDR3 length is 14 residues. Trimming shortened V by 0 bases and J by 1 base, and 6 bases separated the two germline ends. CDR1 is KGHSH and CDR2 is LQKENI in the germline V gene. For the CDR3, the DNA is TGTGCCAGCTCACCACCTAGCAGTAACTATGGCTACACCTTC. Its translation is CASSPPSSNYGYTF.

The rearrangement links TRBV29-1 to TRBJ1-4, with D perhaps TRBD1 (6 bases). V lost 5 bases and J 8 bases, leaving 12 bases between the germline ends. The CDR3 runs 12 residues. Germline V CDR1 and CDR2: SQVTM, ANQGSEA. The CDR3 loop reads CSVRLRGEKLFF. In DNA, the CDR3 is TGCAGCGTTCGTCTCAGGGGCGAAAAACTGTTTTTT. Using reference TRBV29-1 and TRBJ1-4 for the parts outside the CDR3, the full variable domain is SAVISQKPSRDICQRGTSLTIQCQVDSQVTMMFWYRQQPGQSLTLIATANQGSEATYESGFVIDKFPISRPNLTFSTLTVSNMSPEDSSIYLCSVRLRGEKLFFGSGTQLSVL.

V and J are TRBV3-1 (or the pseudogene TRBV3-2) and TRBJ1-1, with 7 nucleotides matching TRBD1. The ends lost 3 bases at V and 3 bases at J; junction bases unmatched: 7. The CDR3 length is 15 residues. Germline values: CDR1 LGHDT, CDR2 YNNKEL (reference sequence). DNA for the CDR3: TGTGCCAGCAGCCACGATCTACAGGGGTACACTGAAGCTTTCTTT. Protein product: CASSHDLQGYTEAFF.

The CDR3 region is CASSPTGQLNYGYTF. The CDR3 coding sequence is TGTGCCAGCAGCCCGACAGGGCAGCTGAACTATGGCTACACCTTC. The chain links TRBV4-2 to TRBJ1-2; 7 nucleotides agree with TRBD1. Germline V gene data show CDR1 as LGHNA and CDR2 as YNFKEQ. With 4 bases clipped from V and 2 bases from J, the junction kept 7 bases outside the gene matches. The CDR3 runs 15 residues.

The rearrangement uses TRBV6-2 or TRBV6-3 and TRBJ2-7; 11 bases fit TRBD2. The trim removed 6 bases at V and 4 bases at J, leaving 8 bases unmatched. In germline, CDR1 is MNHEY, CDR2 SVGEGT. The length of the CDR3 is 15 residues. CDR3 sequence reads: CASSETGTSGYEQYF. As DNA, the CDR3 is TGTGCCAGCAGCGAAACCGGGACTAGCGGTTACGAGCAGTACTTC.

This chain joins TRBV19 and TRBJ1-1; 7 bases match TRBD1. Germline V gives CDR1 LNHDA, CDR2 SQIVND (reference sequence). The CDR3 consists of 13 residues. Trimming cost V 5 bases and J 7 bases; bases outside gene matches: 7. CDR3 region: CASSWTGPLEAFF. The CDR3, as DNA: TGTGCCAGTAGTTGGACAGGACCTCTTGAAGCTTTCTTT. Full variable domain (outside the CDR3, taken from reference TRBV19 and TRBJ1-1): DGGITQSPKYLFRKEGQNVTLSCEQNLNHDAMYWYRQDPGQGLRLIYYSQIVNDFQKGDIAEGYSVSREKKESFPLTVTSAQKNPTAFYLCASSWTGPLEAFFGQGTRLTVV.

This clone was seen just once. CDR3 DNA sequence: TGTGCCAGCAGTTCGACAGGGGGTGAAGCTTTCTTT. Translating it yields CASSSTGGEAFF. The rearrangement links TRBV28 to TRBJ1-1, with 9 positions matching TRBD1. V lost 4 bases, J lost 7 bases, and 1 base stayed unmatched. The CDR3 consists of 12 residues. Germline assignment: CDR1 MDHEN and CDR2 SYDVKM.

This clone was seen a few times. The chain recombines TRBV4-1 with TRBJ1-4; maybe TRBD1 (5 bases). Germline CDR1 MGHRA, CDR2 YSYEKL. V lost 0 bases to trimming and J lost 8 bases, with 7 bases between them. The CDR3 has 13 amino acids. The CDR3 is CASSQDQGEKLFF. In DNA form, the CDR3 reads TGCGCCAGCAGCCAAGATCAGGGAGAAAAACTGTTTTTT.

The chain uses TRBV11-2 and TRBJ2-7; D is perhaps TRBD2 (7 bases). CDR3 size: 14 residues. From germline, CDR1 is SGHAT and CDR2 FQNNGV. Trimming pared 4 bases from V and 2 bases from J, leaving 12 bases between. CDR3 bases: TGTGCCAGCAGCTGGGGAGGGGGAACCTACGAGCAGTACTTC. It encodes CASSWGGGTYEQYF. Supplemented by reference TRBV11-2 and TRBJ2-7, the full variable domain reads EAGVAQSPRYKIIEKRQSVAFWCNPISGHATLYWYQQILGQGPKLLIQFQNNGVVDDSQLPKDRFSAERLKGVDSTLKIQPAKLEDSAVYLCASSWGGGTYEQYFGPGTRLTVT.